The rows below give T cell receptor beta chains drawn from one sample of a study of Ad26.COV2.S vaccination and SARS-CoV-2 variants. Method: immunoSEQ multiplex PCR; TCRdb's copy keeps in-frame clones and lacks some. The sample holds around 350,000 clones, approximately 84% seen once. The sample was peripheral blood, taken in a trial of Ad26.COV2.S vaccine versus placebo. The receptors stem from a person between 18 and 59 years old who received the Ad26.COV2.S COVID-19 vaccine or a placebo. CDR3s include the opening cysteine and the closing phenylalanine or tryptophan. A D gene is named only where the DNA matches it firmly. Only part of the rows carry a size: once, few, many, or a class if the clone is expanded.

size: NA
J: TRBJ2-1
D: TRBD2
V: TRBV7-9
CDR3: CASSLSAPSGSYNEQFF
DNA: TGTGCCAGCAGCCTTAGTGCCCCTAGCGGCTCCTACAATGAGCAGTTCTTC

size: NA
J: TRBJ2-1
D: TRBD2
V: TRBV10-3
CDR3: CAISLAGGTDNEQFF
DNA: TGTGCCATCAGCTTAGCGGGAGGGACAGACAATGAGCAGTTCTTC

size: NA
J: TRBJ2-5
D: NA
V: TRBV5-6
CDR3: CASSLVWTGQETQYF
DNA: TGTGCCAGCAGCTTGGTCTGGACGGGACAAGAGACCCAGTACTTC

size: NA
J: TRBJ1-5
D: NA
V: TRBV18
CDR3: CASSPKAGAEEPQHF
DNA: TGTGCCAGCTCACCTAAGGCAGGTGCTGAGGAGCCCCAGCATTTT

size: once
J: TRBJ1-1
D: NA
V: TRBV30
CDR3: CAWSVYIAMNTEAFF
DNA: TGTGCCTGGAGTGTATATATAGCAATGAACACTGAAGCTTTCTTT

size: many
J: TRBJ2-5
D: TRBD2
V: TRBV6-2/TRBV6-3
CDR3: CASSYEAGGVETQYF
DNA: TGTGCCAGCAGTTACGAAGCGGGAGGTGTAGAGACCCAGTACTTC

size: NA
J: TRBJ2-5
D: NA
V: TRBV10-1
CDR3: CASSLLAGETQYF
DNA: TGCGCCAGCAGCTTACTAGCTGGAGAGACCCAGTACTTC

size: NA
J: TRBJ2-5
D: NA
V: TRBV20-1
CDR3: CSVPIETQYF
DNA: TGCAGTGTCCCGATAGAGACCCAGTACTTC

size: NA
J: TRBJ2-7
D: TRBD1
V: TRBV5-4
CDR3: CASSFLDRAYEQYF
DNA: TGTGCCAGCAGCTTCCTGGACAGGGCCTACGAGCAGTACTTC

size: NA
J: TRBJ2-2
D: NA
V: TRBV6-6
CDR3: CASRIEGTGELFF
DNA: TGTGCCAGCAGAATAGAGGGGACCGGGGAGCTGTTTTTT

size: NA
J: TRBJ2-3
D: TRBD1
V: TRBV28
CDR3: CATPGQGTDTQYF
DNA: TGTGCCACCCCGGGACAGGGTACAGATACGCAGTATTTT

size: NA
J: TRBJ1-3
D: NA
V: TRBV6-5
CDR3: CASSYWSSDTIYF
DNA: TGTGCCAGCAGTTACTGGAGTTCGGACACCATATATTTT

size: NA
J: TRBJ2-7
D: NA
V: TRBV6-5
CDR3: CASRDPGRTYEQYF
DNA: TGTGCCAGCAGAGACCCCGGCAGAACCTACGAGCAGTACTTC

size: NA
J: TRBJ1-2
D: NA
V: TRBV19
CDR3: CASSTRDASGGYTF
DNA: TGTGCCAGTAGTACACGGGACGCCTCGGGGGGCTACACCTTC

size: once
J: TRBJ2-7
D: NA
V: TRBV5-1
CDR3: CASSLAWGNEQYF
DNA: TGCGCCAGCAGCTTGGCTTGGGGGAACGAGCAGTACTTC

size: NA
J: TRBJ1-4
D: NA
V: TRBV5-8
CDR3: CASSLDGEKLFF
DNA: TGTGCCAGCAGCTTGGATGGAGAAAAACTGTTTTTT